A single sample is the source of the 30 T cell receptor beta chains below, sequenced in a study of CD8+ T cells in alopecia areata. In each case, RNA was isolated and then reverse transcribed into cDNA as the sequencing template. The repertoire was sequenced with immunoSEQ multiplex PCR; TCRdb's copy has only in-frame clones and lacks some. This sample carries 90,000 to 120,000 clones, roughly 60% of them seen once, and the ten largest clones take roughly 20%. The source material was CD8+ T cells sorted from blood. Receptors were obtained from a human donor in good health.

This chain joins TRBV7-8 and TRBJ2-7, with D uncertain. Germline CDR1 reads SGHVS; CDR2 reads FQNEAQ. The CDR3 has 12 amino acids. V dropped 5 bases and J dropped 7 bases, with 12 bases sitting between them. This CDR3 is CASSLVPWEQYF. The CDR3 bases are TGTGCCAGCAGCCTAGTGCCCTGGGAGCAGTACTTC.

The chain couples TRBV19 to TRBJ1-5; 7 bases are a match to TRBD1. Germline loops: CDR1 LNHDA, CDR2 SQIVND (reference sequence). CDR3 length: 15 amino acids. Germline trimming cut 4 bases from V and 6 bases from J; bases unmatched to any gene: 9. CDR3 residues: CASSRPTGLGQPQHF. CDR3 coding DNA: TGTGCCAGTAGTAGACCGACAGGGCTTGGTCAGCCCCAGCATTTT.

This clone was counted ten times or more. CDR3 protein: CASSEGGGASEEQFF. DNA of the CDR3: TGTGCCAGCAGTGAGGGCGGGGGGGCTTCGGAAGAGCAGTTCTTC. The chain combines TRBV6-1 with TRBJ2-1; 9 positions agree with TRBD2. This CDR3 spans 15 amino acids. The V gene end was trimmed by 3 bases and the J gene end by 10 bases; junction bases not matched to a gene: 10. Germline values: CDR1 MNHNS, CDR2 SASEGT.

The rearrangement joins TRBV4-2 to TRBJ2-3; 10 nucleotides align to TRBD2. V gave up 3 bases and J gave up 4 bases; unmatched junction bases: 16. This CDR3 has 19 residues. Germline loops: CDR1 LGHNA, CDR2 YNFKEQ. The CDR3 DNA follows: TGTGCCAGCAGCCAGAAACCCTGGACTAGCGGTTTAGCTGCAGATACGCAGTATTTT. Its protein product is CASSQKPWTSGLAADTQYF.

This chain links TRBV6-5 with TRBJ2-6; 7 bases are shared with TRBD1. Germline assignment: CDR1 MNHEY and CDR2 SVGAGI. This CDR3 spans 15 amino acids. V lost 9 bases, J lost 0 bases, and 5 bases stayed unmatched. The CDR3 loop is CASTGQDSGANVLTF. In nucleotides, the CDR3 is TGTGCCAGTACAGGACAGGACTCTGGGGCCAACGTCCTGACTTTC.

This chain connects TRBV5-4 to TRBJ1-6, with D unclear. The CDR3 totals 14 residues. The V end lost 0 bases, the J end lost 3 bases, and 4 bases lay between the germline ends. From germline, CDR1 is SGHNT and CDR2 YYREEE (reference sequence). The CDR3 region is CASSLASYNSPLHF. CDR3 DNA: TGTGCCAGCAGCTTGGCCAGCTATAATTCACCCCTCCACTTT.

The rearrangement uses TRBV5-4 and TRBJ1-1; D call uncertain. V was trimmed by 3 bases and J by 3 bases, leaving 9 bases between them. The CDR3 extends over 13 amino acids. Germline V gene lookup returns CDR1 SGHNT and CDR2 YYREEE (reference sequence). CDR3 DNA sequence: TGTGCCAGCAGCTCAAGGGTTGACACTGAAGCTTTCTTT. Translated: CASSSRVDTEAFF.

The chain joins TRBV6-1 to TRBJ2-2, with 9 bases that match TRBD2. V shed 3 bases, J shed 3 bases, and the junction held 5 bases outside the gene matches. Per germline, CDR1 MNHNS and CDR2 SASEGT. The CDR3 is 16 residues long. The CDR3 DNA follows: TGTGCCAGCAGTGACGCGGGGGGGCGTCACACCGGGGAGCTGTTTTTT. Its protein is CASSDAGGRHTGELFF.

This clone was seen only a few times. The genes are TRBV29-1 and TRBJ2-2; no reliable D call. The germline V gene has CDR1 SQVTM and CDR2 ANQGSEA. The CDR3 sequence is 11 residues long. V lost 5 bases to trimming and J lost 5 bases, with 6 bases between them. CDR3 DNA: TGCAGCGTTCGGGTAACCGGGGAGCTGTTTTTT. This sequence encodes CSVRVTGELFF.

The chain couples TRBV25-1 to TRBJ2-1; 7 bases match TRBD1. Per germline, CDR1 MGHDK and CDR2 SYGVNS. CDR3 size: 17 residues. The J segment lost 8 bases and the V segment lost 1 base, leaving 14 bases of the junction unmatched. The DNA for the CDR3 is TGTGCCAGCAGTGAATTCGACATTGACAGGGCTCTGGATGAGCAGTTCTTC. It codes for CASSEFDIDRALDEQFF.

This clone was seen only once. As DNA, the CDR3 is TGTGCCAGCAGCTTTACAGGGGGGGCCGGGGAGCTGTTTTTT. Translation gives CASSFTGGAGELFF. V usage is TRBV5-6 and J usage is TRBJ2-2, with a tentative D call TRBD1 (8 bases). The CDR3 has 14 amino acids. Germline V gives CDR1 SGHDT, CDR2 YYEEEE. V lost 2 bases, J lost 6 bases, and 11 bases lay in between.

This sequence joins TRBV18 and TRBJ1-2, with TRBD1 matching 7 bases. From germline, CDR1 is KGHSH and CDR2 LQKENI. V lost 3 bases to trimming and J lost 4 bases; unmatched junction nucleotides: 8. This CDR3 has 15 amino acids. The CDR3 region has the DNA TGTGCCAGCTCACCGTGGGACAGTATTGGCTATGGCTACACCTTC. It is translated as CASSPWDSIGYGYTF.

The rearrangement links TRBV2 to TRBJ1-6; D is ambiguous. Trimming stripped 3 bases from V and 12 bases from J, with 9 bases between. The germline CDR1 and CDR2 sequences are SNHLY and FYNNEI. This CDR3 contains 12 residues. The CDR3 nucleotides read TGTGCCAGCAGTGATCCAGCGGAACCCCTCCACTTT. As protein: CASSDPAEPLHF.

This clone was seen many times. Within the sample, other DNA sequences also encode this same CDR3. The rearrangement links TRBV7-9 to TRBJ1-5, with D hard to call. The V end was cut by 3 bases, the J end by 0 bases, with 6 bases between. The CDR3 extends over 14 amino acids. The germline CDR1 and CDR2 sequences are SEHNR and FQNEAQ (reference sequence). The CDR3 DNA reads TGTGCCAGCAGCTTGGGGAATAGCAATCAGCCCCAGCATTTT. This gives the protein CASSLGNSNQPQHF.

In DNA form, the CDR3 reads TGTGCCAGCAGCTTCGTAGCGGGGGGCAGAGACATTCAGTACTTC. As protein: CASSFVAGGRDIQYF. The chain uses TRBV7-9 and TRBJ2-4, with 10 positions matching TRBD2. With V trimmed by 3 bases and J by 8 bases, 7 bases remained unmatched. This CDR3 is 15 amino acids long. The germline gives CDR1 SEHNR, CDR2 FQNEAQ (reference sequence).

The V and J genes are TRBV13 and TRBJ2-4, with 9 bases that match TRBD1. The germline gives CDR1 PRHDT, CDR2 FYEKMQ (reference sequence). The trim removed 5 bases at V and 1 base at J, leaving 6 bases unmatched. This CDR3 region has 16 residues. The CDR3 reads CASSAGTGRAKNIQYF. Here the CDR3 DNA reads TGTGCCAGCAGCGCAGGGACAGGGAGGGCCAAAAACATTCAGTACTTC.

This clone has more than one count but fewer than ten. The chain combines TRBV4-1 with TRBJ2-5, with D unresolved. Trimming took 4 bases from V and 2 from J, leaving 14 bases between them. The germline gives CDR1 MGHRA, CDR2 YSYEKL. This CDR3 region has 15 residues. This chain's CDR3 is CASSPVQVGQETQYF. The CDR3 DNA reads TGCGCCAGCAGCCCGGTTCAGGTCGGGCAAGAGACCCAGTACTTC.

The CDR3 loop reads CASSPSGNTIYF. DNA of the CDR3: TGTGCCAGCAGCCCCTCTGGAAACACCATATATTTT. The V gene is TRBV6-6, the J gene TRBJ1-3; D not certain. Germline values: CDR1 MNHNY, CDR2 SVGAGI (reference sequence). V dropped 6 bases and J dropped 0 bases, with 3 bases sitting between them. The CDR3 spans 12 residues.

As DNA, the CDR3 is TGTGCCAGCAGTGATTTGATGAACACTGAAGCTTTCTTT. It yields the protein CASSDLMNTEAFF. This chain uses TRBV6-1 with TRBJ1-1; D ambiguous. The CDR3 has 13 residues. Germline V lookup: CDR1 MNHNS, CDR2 SASEGT. V was cut by 3 bases and J by 0 bases, with 5 bases left in between.

This clone turned up a few times. The chain links TRBV5-1 to TRBJ1-1; no clear D. Deletions cut 4 bases from V and 0 bases from J, with 10 bases between. The CDR3 is made up of 14 amino acids. Germline-derived CDR1 and CDR2 are SGHRS and YFSETQ. The CDR3 nucleotides read TGCGCCAGCAGCCGCGACACCATGAACACTGAAGCTTTCTTT. It codes for CASSRDTMNTEAFF.

The J gene is TRBJ2-7, the V gene TRBV28; D gene unclear. V lost 1 base and J lost 4, with 2 bases in between. CDR1 is MDHEN, CDR2 SYDVKM, per germline. The CDR3 is 11 residues long. The CDR3 sequence is CASSLLYEQYF. As DNA, the CDR3 is TGTGCCAGCAGTTTATTGTACGAGCAGTACTTC.

This sequence joins TRBV29-1 and TRBJ1-2, with D possibly being TRBD1 (5 bases). V lost 4 bases and J lost 6, with 9 bases in between. The length of the CDR3 is 11 residues. Looked up from germline, CDR1 is SQVTM and CDR2 is ANQGSEA. CDR3: CSVVDSHGYTF. The CDR3 DNA reads TGCAGCGTTGTCGACAGCCATGGCTACACCTTC.

The chain couples TRBV5-1 to TRBJ2-1, with a tentative D call TRBD1 (6 bases). Trimming took 4 bases from V and 0 from J, leaving 20 bases between them. The germline CDR1 and CDR2 sequences are SGHRS and YFSETQ. The CDR3 totals 18 residues. The CDR3: CASSGWAGQSSSYNEQFF. In nucleotides, the CDR3 is TGCGCCAGCAGCGGATGGGCCGGACAGTCAAGCTCCTACAATGAGCAGTTCTTC.

The chain employs TRBV4-2 and TRBJ1-1, with D hard to call. Trimming pared 6 bases from V and 0 bases from J, leaving 17 bases between. Per the germline V gene, CDR1 is LGHNA and CDR2 is YNFKEQ. This CDR3 region has 16 residues. Written as DNA, the CDR3 is TGTGCCAGCAGGAAAGTAGGGCGGGATATGAACACTGAAGCTTTCTTT. Translation: CASRKVGRDMNTEAFF.

This clone showed up just a few times. The J gene is TRBJ1-5, the V gene TRBV6-1; a possible D gene is TRBD1 (5 bases). In germline, CDR1 is MNHNS, CDR2 SASEGT. The V end was cut by 1 base, the J end by 2 bases, with 18 bases between. The CDR3 totals 18 residues. In DNA form, the CDR3 reads TGTGCCAGCAGTGAAGGCTTTGAGTGGGGACCAGGCAATCAGCCCCAGCATTTT. Its translation: CASSEGFEWGPGNQPQHF.

The chain recombines TRBV4-1 with TRBJ1-5; the D is unclear. CDR3 size: 14 residues. Trimming stripped 2 bases from V and 5 bases from J, with 10 bases between. Germline loops: CDR1 MGHRA, CDR2 YSYEKL. CDR3 DNA sequence: TGCGCCAGCAGCCAAAGTGAAGGGTATCAGCCCCAGCATTTT. Its translation: CASSQSEGYQPQHF.

The chain uses TRBV7-2 and TRBJ1-2; D is unclear. This CDR3 contains 12 residues. Germline CDR1 reads SGHTA; CDR2 reads FQGNSA. Trimming removed 5 bases from V and 4 bases from J, with 8 bases in between. As DNA, the CDR3 is TGTGCCAGCAGCCCCCCGGGCTATGGCTACACCTTC. Its translation: CASSPPGYGYTF.

The V call is TRBV19, the J call TRBJ1-2, with a weak D call TRBD1 (6 bases). The CDR3 consists of 14 residues. Between the trimmed V and J ends, which lost 3 bases and 4 bases, there was a span of 12 bases. CDR1 and CDR2 (germline): LNHDA, SQIVND (reference sequence). CDR3 in amino acids: CASSIRTDVYGYTF. For the CDR3, the DNA is TGTGCCAGTAGTATTAGGACAGACGTCTATGGCTACACCTTC. Together with reference TRBV19 and TRBJ1-2, the CDR3 gives the full variable domain: DGGITQSPKYLFRKEGQNVTLSCEQNLNHDAMYWYRQDPGQGLRLIYYSQIVNDFQKGDIAEGYSVSREKKESFPLTVTSAQKNPTAFYLCASSIRTDVYGYTFGSGTRLTVV.

The rearrangement links TRBV13 to TRBJ1-2, with D unresolved. V lost 0 bases, J lost 3 bases, and 5 bases lay in between. Germline assignment: CDR1 PRHDT and CDR2 FYEKMQ (reference sequence). CDR3 length: 13 residues. This CDR3 is CASSLGSDYGYTF. The DNA for the CDR3 is TGTGCCAGCAGCTTAGGTTCTGACTATGGCTACACCTTC.

This clone showed up just a few times. This chain joins TRBV7-9 and TRBJ2-3, with TRBD2 as a possible D gene (6 bases). The CDR3 is made up of 13 amino acids. CDR1 and CDR2 (germline): SEHNR, FQNEAQ (reference sequence). Trimming took off 11 bases at V and 3 bases at J, with 15 bases between the two ends. The CDR3 is CAAARGMTDTQYF. The CDR3 DNA sequence: TGTGCCGCGGCGCGGGGTATGACAGATACGCAGTATTTT.